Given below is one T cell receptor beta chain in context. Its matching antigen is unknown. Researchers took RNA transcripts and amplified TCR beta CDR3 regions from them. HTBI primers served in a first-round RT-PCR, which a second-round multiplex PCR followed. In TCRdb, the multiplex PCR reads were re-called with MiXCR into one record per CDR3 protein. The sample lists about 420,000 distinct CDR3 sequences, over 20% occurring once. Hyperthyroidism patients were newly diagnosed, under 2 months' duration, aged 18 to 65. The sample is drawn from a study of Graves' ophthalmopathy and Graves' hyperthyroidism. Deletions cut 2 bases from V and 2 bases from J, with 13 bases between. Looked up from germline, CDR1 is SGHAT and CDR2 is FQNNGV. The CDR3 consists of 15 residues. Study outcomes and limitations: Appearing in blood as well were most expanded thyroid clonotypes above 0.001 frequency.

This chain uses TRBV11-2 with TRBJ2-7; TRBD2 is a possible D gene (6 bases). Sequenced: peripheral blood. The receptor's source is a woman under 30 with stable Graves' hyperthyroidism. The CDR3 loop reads CASSLREVRTYEQYF. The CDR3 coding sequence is TGTGCCAGCAGCTTAAGGGAGGTGCGGACCTACGAGCAGTACTTC.